The 15 T cell receptor beta chains reported below all come from one sample, sequenced in a study of T cell repertoires in cytomegalovirus infection. Each CDR3 protein is one row after TCRdb ran MiXCR on the reads. The sample lists over 150,000 distinct CDR3 sequences; 13% to 15% were seen once. The specimen sequenced was PBMCs. These receptors all come from a human donor in good health (CMV status not recorded). Some clones in this sample may be carry-over from other donors' samples.

The chain couples TRBV20-1 to TRBJ1-5; D unclear. The V gene's germline CDR1 is DFQATT and CDR2 SNEGSKA (reference sequence). The CDR3 has 12 amino acids. The V end was cut by 1 base, the J end by 6 bases, with 7 bases between. The CDR3 bases are TGCAGTGCTAGAGCGGGAGGTCAGCCCCAGCATTTT. Translated: CSARAGGQPQHF.

This clonotype was seen many times. This chain joins TRBV7-3 and TRBJ2-3, with D maybe TRBD2 (5 bases). V shed 0 bases and J shed 0 bases, with 16 bases lying between them. This CDR3 region has 18 residues. The germline gives CDR1 SGHTA, CDR2 FQGTGA. CDR3 coding DNA: TGTGCCAGCAGCTTAACCCCGGCTCTGGGCGGGAGCACAGATACGCAGTATTTT. This codes for CASSLTPALGGSTDTQYF. The full variable domain, in which reference TRBV7-3 and TRBJ2-3 provide the parts outside the CDR3, is GAGVSQTPSNKVTEKGKYVELRCDPISGHTALYWYRQSLGQGPEFLIYFQGTGAADDSGLPNDRFFAVRPEGSVSTLKIQRTERGDSAVYLCASSLTPALGGSTDTQYFGPGTRLTVL.

This clonotype occurred a few times. The V call is TRBV7-3, the J call TRBJ2-6; no clear D gene. V lost 2 bases and J lost 2, with 10 bases in between. CDR3 length: 16 amino acids. CDR1 and CDR2 (germline): SGHTA, FQGTGA. CDR3 loop: CASSLGVGAGANVLTF. The DNA for the CDR3 is TGTGCCAGCAGCTTAGGGGTAGGCGCTGGGGCCAACGTCCTGACTTTC.

This clonotype was observed a handful of times. The rearrangement links TRBV10-3 to TRBJ2-1; 8 nucleotides match TRBD2. This CDR3 region has 15 residues. Trimming took 4 bases from V and 7 from J; bases not matched to a gene: 9. Germline-derived CDR1 and CDR2 are ENHRY and SYGVKD. CDR3 in DNA: TGTGCCATCAGTGGTCTGGGCGGGAGGATAAATGAGCAGTTCTTC. This encodes CAISGLGGRINEQFF.

The chain joins TRBV5-1 to TRBJ1-4, with 7 positions matching TRBD1. The CDR3 loop spans 16 amino acids. Unmatched junction bases numbered 9, after V lost 2 bases and J lost 5 bases. CDR1 and CDR2 from the germline V gene are SGHRS and YFSETQ. The CDR3 protein is CASSFAGTDSNEKLFF. The CDR3 DNA reads TGCGCCAGCAGCTTTGCGGGGACAGACTCGAATGAAAAACTGTTTTTT.

This clonotype was detected many times. The chain combines TRBV7-2 with TRBJ2-3; D not certain. The CDR3 loop spans 12 amino acids. The ends were cut back, 10 bases at V and 3 bases at J, with 11 bases in the middle. From germline, CDR1 is SGHTA and CDR2 FQGNSA. The CDR3 is CANEPGTDTQYF. The CDR3 coding sequence is TGTGCCAATGAACCTGGGACAGATACGCAGTATTTT.

This clonotype was counted ten times or more. This rearrangement joins TRBV14 to TRBJ1-2; a possible D gene is TRBD1 (6 bases). The CDR3 is made up of 19 amino acids. V gave up 4 bases and J gave up 6 bases, with 30 bases separating them. Looked up from germline, CDR1 is SGHDN and CDR2 is FVKESK. The CDR3 spells CASSPLTGRGPSPWHGYTF. CDR3 sequence (DNA): TGTGCCAGCAGCCCCCTGACAGGTCGGGGTCCCAGCCCGTGGCATGGCTACACCTTC. Full variable domain (missing parts from reference TRBV14 and TRBJ1-2): EAGVTQFPSHSVIEKGQTVTLRCDPISGHDNLYWYRRVMGKEIKFLLHFVKESKQDESGMPNNRFLAERTGGTYSTLKVQPAELEDSGVYFCASSPLTGRGPSPWHGYTFGSGTRLTVV.

The chain is built from TRBV7-9 and TRBJ1-2; no clear D. The CDR3 totals 12 residues. Germline V lookup: CDR1 SEHNR, CDR2 FQNEAQ (reference sequence). V shed 7 bases and J shed 2 bases, with 8 bases lying between them. CDR3 residues: CASTDNNYGYTF. CDR3 in DNA: TGTGCCAGCACCGACAACAACTATGGCTACACCTTC.

This chain uses TRBV25-1 with TRBJ2-7, with TRBD1 as a possible D gene (6 bases). This CDR3 comprises 14 residues. Germline V gene data show CDR1 as MGHDK and CDR2 as SYGVNS. The V gene lost 8 bases and the J gene lost 5 bases, with 19 bases spanning the gap. CDR3 amino acids: CASGEDLGAHEQYF. The DNA for the CDR3 is TGTGCCAGCGGGGAAGATCTGGGGGCCCACGAGCAGTACTTC.

In its sample, this clonotype was seen a few times. The chain couples TRBV20-1 to TRBJ1-1; no reliable D call. The CDR3 contains 14 residues. Germline CDR1 reads DFQATT; CDR2 reads SNEGSKA (reference sequence). Trimming stripped 1 base from V and 1 base from J, with 10 bases between. The CDR3 DNA sequence: TGCAGTGCTAGAGTGGGCCTTCGGAACACTGAAGCTTTCTTT. It is translated as CSARVGLRNTEAFF.

The table lists this clonotype with many counts. The chain combines TRBV4-1 with TRBJ1-1; 7 bases match TRBD1. The germline V gene encodes CDR1 MGHRA and CDR2 YSYEKL. J was trimmed by 4 bases and V by 2 bases; bases with no gene match: 4. CDR3 length equals 14 residues. The CDR3 sequence is CASSQFDRATEAFF. DNA for the CDR3: TGCGCCAGCAGCCAATTCGACAGGGCCACTGAAGCTTTCTTT.

This clonotype was seen only a few times. The gene calls are TRBV20-1 and TRBJ1-5, with 10 bases that match TRBD1. The J segment lost 1 base and the V segment lost 6 bases, leaving 12 bases of the junction unmatched. The CDR3 extends over 17 amino acids. Per germline, CDR1 DFQATT and CDR2 SNEGSKA (reference sequence). For the CDR3, the DNA is TGCAGTGCCCTCGAGGTTCGACAGGGGGCAAGCAATCAGCCCCAGCATTTT. This sequence encodes CSALEVRQGASNQPQHF.

This clonotype was picked up a small number of times. V and J are TRBV5-4 and TRBJ1-2; D perhaps matches TRBD1 (5 bases). In germline, CDR1 is SGHNT, CDR2 YYREEE (reference sequence). V was trimmed by 0 bases and J by 0 bases, leaving 9 bases between them. The CDR3 spans 15 residues. CDR3 DNA sequence: TGTGCCAGCAGCTTGGGACAGACTACTAACTATGGCTACACCTTC. Protein: CASSLGQTTNYGYTF. Looking up the rest from reference TRBV5-4 and TRBJ1-2 gives the full variable domain: ETGVTQSPTHLIKTRGQQVTLRCSSQSGHNTVSWYQQALGQGPQFIFQYYREEENGRGNFPPRFSGLQFPNYSSELNVNALELDDSALYLCASSLGQTTNYGYTFGSGTRLTVV.

The gene calls are TRBV2 and TRBJ2-7; 9 positions match TRBD1. Per germline, CDR1 SNHLY and CDR2 FYNNEI. The CDR3 loop spans 14 amino acids. The junction had 6 bases not matched to a gene; V was cut back by 6 bases and J by 3 bases. The CDR3 loop reads CASSKHRGLYEQYF. CDR3 sequence (DNA): TGTGCCAGCAGCAAACACAGGGGGCTCTACGAGCAGTACTTC.

The rearrangement uses TRBV29-1 and TRBJ2-7; 8 nucleotides align to TRBD1. V dropped 1 base and J dropped 3; count of bases not matched to a gene: 8. Germline CDR1 is SQVTM and CDR2 is ANQGSEA. The CDR3 consists of 15 residues. This CDR3 is CSVEVGQGGLYEQYF. CDR3 DNA: TGCAGCGTTGAAGTTGGACAGGGTGGTCTCTACGAGCAGTACTTC.